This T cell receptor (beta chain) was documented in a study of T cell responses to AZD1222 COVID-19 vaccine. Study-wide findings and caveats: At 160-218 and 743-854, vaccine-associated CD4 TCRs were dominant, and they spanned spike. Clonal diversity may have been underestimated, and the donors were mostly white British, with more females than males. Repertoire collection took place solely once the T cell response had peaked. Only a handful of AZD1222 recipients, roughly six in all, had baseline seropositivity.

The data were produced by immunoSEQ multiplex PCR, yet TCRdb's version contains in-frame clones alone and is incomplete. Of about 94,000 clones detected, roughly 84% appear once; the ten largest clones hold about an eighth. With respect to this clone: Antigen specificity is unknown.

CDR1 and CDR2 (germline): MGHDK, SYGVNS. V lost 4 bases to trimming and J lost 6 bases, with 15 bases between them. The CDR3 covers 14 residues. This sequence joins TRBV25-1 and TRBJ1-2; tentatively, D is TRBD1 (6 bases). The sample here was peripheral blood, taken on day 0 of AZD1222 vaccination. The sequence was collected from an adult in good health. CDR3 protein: CASSGYREVDGYTF. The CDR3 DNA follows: TGTGCCAGCAGTGGGTACAGGGAGGTGGATGGCTACACCTTC.